This T cell receptor (beta chain) was observed in a study of cytomegalovirus exposure and HLA in healthy donors (dated by TCRdb to 2015 to 2018). For context, the study as a whole: The roughly 670 repertoires of the first cohort and the 95 to 150 validation repertoires were produced on the same platform, according to a later analysis. The study was designed to test whether signatures of past pathogen exposure could be identified by cataloging public T cell receptors. Along with the approximately 700-subject first cohort, a separate validation cohort of over 90 different subjects was used. To predict cytomegalovirus infection status, the study combined high-throughput TCR immunosequencing, statistical association of individual TCRs with disease status, and machine learning. What the study reported, not specific to this receptor: Cytomegalovirus status was reported to be diagnosed by the classifier with high specificity and sensitivity in both the original and validation cohorts. A few of the identified cytomegalovirus-associated TCR beta chains were confirmed in vitro to be specific for cytomegalovirus antigens. A later analysis found that TCRs clustered in the first cohort also tended to co-occur in the roughly 120 validation repertoires, with 94% of cluster scores above 0. The study gave a list of under 200 TCR beta chains associated with cytomegalovirus. It was suggested by the authors that the approach could potentially be generalized to other disease states and immunological phenotypes. The validation cohort had no HLA typing available for a later analysis, so co-occurrence within that cohort was assessed over all 120 or so repertoires. Across donors, most TCR sequences were observed very rarely, whereas some public TCRs were present in many individuals.

CDR1 and CDR2 were assigned from the germline V gene as MDHEN and SYDVKM. Relative to germline, V is missing 8 bases and J is missing 5 bases, with 9 bases of the junction outside any gene match. Its CDR3 holds 14 amino acids, cysteine through phenylalanine. Only the CDR3 part of the read is kept: 42 bases, read in frame from the first base. The library came from the immunoSEQ multiplex PCR assay. The original methods were these. To diagnose cytomegalovirus status from the catalog of TCR beta chain sequences, a statistical classification framework was built. Held by TCRdb, this immuneACCESS table contains in-frame sequences only and omits some clones. Under half of the omission traces to an unresolved V gene where checked; the cause of the rest is unknown. The D gene and trimming were derived from the DNA, and the V and J assignments and clone size from that table. Present in this sample are 200,000 or so clones, 80% to 90% of which were seen just once. The ten biggest clones cover 13% of the sample.

Separate from the roughly 700-subject first cohort, the validation cohort of over 90 subjects was the group to which the donors belonged. On this clone: Its antigen specificity is not known. One base away there is no much larger clone; base qualities are not given.

The sequenced sample consisted of PBMCs. The receptor was derived from a woman aged 25 to 45 in good health and CMV-seropositive. The chain is assembled from TRBV28 and TRBJ1-5; 7 nucleotides in the junction match TRBD1. The DNA sequence is given as TGTGCCAGCCTCCACAAGGGGGCGTATCAGCCCCAGCATTTT. Protein translation: CASLHKGAYQPQHF.